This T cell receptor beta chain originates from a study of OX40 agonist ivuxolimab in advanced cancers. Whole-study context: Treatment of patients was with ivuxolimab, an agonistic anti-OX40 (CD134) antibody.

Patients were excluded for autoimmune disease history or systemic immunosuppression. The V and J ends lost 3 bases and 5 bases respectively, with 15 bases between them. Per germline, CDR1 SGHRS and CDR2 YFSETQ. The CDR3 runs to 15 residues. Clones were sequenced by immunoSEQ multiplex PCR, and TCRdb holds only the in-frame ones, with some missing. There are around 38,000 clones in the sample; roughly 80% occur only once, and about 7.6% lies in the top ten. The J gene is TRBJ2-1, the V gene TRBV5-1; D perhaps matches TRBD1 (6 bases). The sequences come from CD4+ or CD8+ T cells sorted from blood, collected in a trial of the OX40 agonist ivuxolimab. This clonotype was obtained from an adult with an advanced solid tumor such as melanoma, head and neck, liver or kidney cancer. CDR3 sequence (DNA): TGCGCCAGCAGCTACTCGACAGGACGCGACAATGAGCAGTTCTTC. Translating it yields CASSYSTGRDNEQFF. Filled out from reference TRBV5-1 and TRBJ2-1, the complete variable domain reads KAGVTQTPRYLIKTRGQQVTLSCSPISGHRSVSWYQQTPGQGLQFLFEYFSETQRNKGNFPGRFSGRQFSNSRSEMNVSTLELGDSALYLCASSYSTGRDNEQFFGPGTRLTVL.